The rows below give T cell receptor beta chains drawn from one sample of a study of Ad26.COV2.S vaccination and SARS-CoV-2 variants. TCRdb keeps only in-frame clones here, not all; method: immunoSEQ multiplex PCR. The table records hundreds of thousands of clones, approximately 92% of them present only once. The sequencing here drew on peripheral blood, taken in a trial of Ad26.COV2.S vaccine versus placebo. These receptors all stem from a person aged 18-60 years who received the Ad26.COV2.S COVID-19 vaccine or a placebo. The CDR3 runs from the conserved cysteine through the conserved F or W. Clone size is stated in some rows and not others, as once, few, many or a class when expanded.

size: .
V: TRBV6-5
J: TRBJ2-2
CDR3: CAGRILGNTGELFF

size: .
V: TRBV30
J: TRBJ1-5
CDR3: CAWSGGQGNQPQHF

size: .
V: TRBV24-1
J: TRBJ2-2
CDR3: CATSGDRANTGELFF

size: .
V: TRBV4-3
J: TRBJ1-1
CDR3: CASSQIRGAAEAFF

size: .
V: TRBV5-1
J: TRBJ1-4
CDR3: CASSPPTSGEKLFF

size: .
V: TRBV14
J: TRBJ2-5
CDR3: CASSPGLEQTQYF

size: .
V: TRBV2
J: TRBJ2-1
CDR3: CASNKGIGGAFF

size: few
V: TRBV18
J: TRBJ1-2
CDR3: CASSPGLQRNYGYTF

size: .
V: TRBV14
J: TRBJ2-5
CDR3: CASSQAGGQYF

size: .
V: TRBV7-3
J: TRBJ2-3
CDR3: CASSSTLDPSTDTQYF

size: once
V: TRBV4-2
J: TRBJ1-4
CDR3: CASSQWPPGKSRNEKLFF

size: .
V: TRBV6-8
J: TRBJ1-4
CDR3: CARSRGFGTNEKLFF

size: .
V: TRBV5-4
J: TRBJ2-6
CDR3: CASSPGPPEAGANVLTF

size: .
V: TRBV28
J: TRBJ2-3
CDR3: CASSPLGTSGSTDTQYF

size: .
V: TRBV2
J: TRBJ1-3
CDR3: CASSEDPLDVSGNTIYF

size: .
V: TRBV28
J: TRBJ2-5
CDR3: CASSFALYGTQYF

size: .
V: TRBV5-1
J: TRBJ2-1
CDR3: CASQTRGADNEQFF

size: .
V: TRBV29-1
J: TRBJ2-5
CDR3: CSVARGTQYF

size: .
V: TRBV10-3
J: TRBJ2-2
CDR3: CAISELLVGTGGLGELFF

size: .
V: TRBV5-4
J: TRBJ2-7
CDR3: CASRVFGRSGEQYF

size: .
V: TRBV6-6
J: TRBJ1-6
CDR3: CASSHRTGYNSPLHF

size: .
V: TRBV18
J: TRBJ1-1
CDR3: CASPPPATLNTEAFF

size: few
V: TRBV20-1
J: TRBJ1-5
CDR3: CSASFQSNQPQHF

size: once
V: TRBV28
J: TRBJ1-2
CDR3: CASTYREGQVHGYTF

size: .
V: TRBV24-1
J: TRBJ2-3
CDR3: CATSAGTGRLPKMGYTQYF

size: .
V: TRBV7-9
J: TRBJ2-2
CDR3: CASSLIAPKNTGELFF

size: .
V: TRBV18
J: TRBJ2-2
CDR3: CASSPRTADLSGELFF

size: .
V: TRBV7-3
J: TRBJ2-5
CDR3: CASSPRPSGRVETQYF

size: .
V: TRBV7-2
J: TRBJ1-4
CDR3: CASSFRHNEKLFF

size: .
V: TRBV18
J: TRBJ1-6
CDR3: CASSPLPGQVAKNSPLHF

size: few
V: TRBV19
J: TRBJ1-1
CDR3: CASSKQQIMNTEAFF

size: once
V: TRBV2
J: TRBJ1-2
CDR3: CASSDPGFGYTF

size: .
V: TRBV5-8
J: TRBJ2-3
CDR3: CASSLGGGSYTDTQYF

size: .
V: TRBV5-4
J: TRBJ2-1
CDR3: CASGGSGENYNEQFF

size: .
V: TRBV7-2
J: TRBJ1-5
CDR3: CASSLGGTSQPQHF

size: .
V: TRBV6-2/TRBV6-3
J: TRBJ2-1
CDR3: CASSYWLAGINEQFF

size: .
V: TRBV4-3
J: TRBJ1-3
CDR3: CASSQGRQANTIYF

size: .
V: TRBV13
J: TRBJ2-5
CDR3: CASSDRGETQYF

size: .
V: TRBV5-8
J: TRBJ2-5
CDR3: CANTPWGGLQETQYF

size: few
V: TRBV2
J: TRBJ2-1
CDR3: CASSGEGAQFF

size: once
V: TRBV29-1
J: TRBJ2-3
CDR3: CSVDGLAGNTDTQYF

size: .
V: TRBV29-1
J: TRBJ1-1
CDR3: CSVGGTEAFF

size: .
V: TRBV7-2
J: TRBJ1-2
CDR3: CASSQLGGSGYTF

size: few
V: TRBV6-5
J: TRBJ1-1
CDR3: CASSTGTEAFF

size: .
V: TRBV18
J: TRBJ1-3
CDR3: CASSEAGNTIYF

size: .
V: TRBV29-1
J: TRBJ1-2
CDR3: CSVGDTRGYTF

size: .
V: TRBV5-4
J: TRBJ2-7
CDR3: CASSPSGGSSYEQYF

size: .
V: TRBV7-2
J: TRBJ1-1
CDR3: CASSLGRAWTEAFF

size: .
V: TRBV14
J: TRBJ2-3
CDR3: CASSWSGGTDTQYF

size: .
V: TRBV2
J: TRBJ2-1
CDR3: CASSGGTKKFF

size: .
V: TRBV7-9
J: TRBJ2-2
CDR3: CASSLALILTGELFF

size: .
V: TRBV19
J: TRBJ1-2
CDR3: CASSAPTQGDYGYTF

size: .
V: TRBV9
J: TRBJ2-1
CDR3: CASSGGLAVEQFF

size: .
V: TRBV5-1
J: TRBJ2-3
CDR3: CASSFLLTSTDTQYF

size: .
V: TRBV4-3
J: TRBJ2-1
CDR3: CASSLLLAESQFF

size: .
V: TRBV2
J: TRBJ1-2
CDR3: CASSFLDRGYGYTF

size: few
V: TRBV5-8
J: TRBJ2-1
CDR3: CASSPDRPYNEQFF

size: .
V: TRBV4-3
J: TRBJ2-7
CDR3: CASSQLTGVGVLQYF

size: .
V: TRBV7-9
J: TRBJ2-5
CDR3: CASSWTAGVPQYF

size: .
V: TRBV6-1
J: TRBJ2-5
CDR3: CASSEFQAGGGYPFQETQYF